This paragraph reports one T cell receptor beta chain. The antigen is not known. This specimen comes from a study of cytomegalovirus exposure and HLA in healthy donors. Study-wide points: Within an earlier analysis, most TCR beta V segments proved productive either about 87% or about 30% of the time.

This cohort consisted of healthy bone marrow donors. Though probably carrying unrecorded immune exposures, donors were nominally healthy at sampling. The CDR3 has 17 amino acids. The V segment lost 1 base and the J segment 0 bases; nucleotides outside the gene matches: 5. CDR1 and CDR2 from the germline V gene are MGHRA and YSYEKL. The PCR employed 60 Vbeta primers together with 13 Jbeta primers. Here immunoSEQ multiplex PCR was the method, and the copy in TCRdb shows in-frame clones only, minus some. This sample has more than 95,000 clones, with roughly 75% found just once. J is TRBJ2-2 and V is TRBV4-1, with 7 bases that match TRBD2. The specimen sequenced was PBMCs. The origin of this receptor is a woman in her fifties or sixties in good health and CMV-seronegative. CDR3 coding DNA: TGCGCCAGCAGCCAAGGATATGCGGGAGCGAACACCGGGGAGCTGTTTTTT. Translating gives CASSQGYAGANTGELFF.